This T cell receptor beta chain was identified during a study of blood T cell repertoires in COVID-19. At the level of the study: T cells, B-cell-depleted T cells, or PBMCs provided the cDNA or gDNA that served as material.

Clones were read by immunoSEQ multiplex PCR, and TCRdb kept only the in-frame ones, dropping some. Among 200,000 to 250,000 clones listed, 80% to 90% were seen once. Germline V gene sequence: CDR1 SGHVS, CDR2 FQNEAQ. With 1 base removed from V and 4 bases from J, the gap between germline ends came to 10 bases. CDR3 size: 15 residues. The count of this clone is one. The TCR comes from a man in his 60s with acute or convalescent COVID-19. Sequencing was performed on peripheral blood. The rearrangement links TRBV7-8 to TRBJ1-4; D uncertain. The CDR3 DNA reads as TGTGCCAGCAGCTTAGTCTTTAGTTTTAATGAAAAACTGTTTTTT. It translates to CASSLVFSFNEKLFF.